These 15 T cell receptor beta chains originate from one sample sequenced in a study of vaccination and CD4 T cells after COVID-19. These receptors are not linked to any known antigen. Oncomine TCR Beta short-read sequencing was applied to DNA from cultured CD4+ T cells. TCRdb re-analysed the PCR reads in MiXCR, keeping a single row per CDR3 protein. Of some 6,500 distinct CDR3 sequences detected, less than 55% appear once; the ten largest clones hold about 22%. Treatment specified: approximately 10-day PBMC culture with coronavirus spike peptide pools or control peptides (ViraFEST assay). Before the COVID-19 pandemic (2011-2018), CD4+ T cells were obtained from the unexposed donor. Sequencing was done on a sample of CD4+ T cells from blood, cultured in vitro. The receptor set was obtained from a human donor in good health.

This clonotype was recorded a few times. The chain has TRBV6-5 and TRBJ1-1; tentatively, D is TRBD1 (5 bases). CDR3 length: 13 amino acids. Germline V gene data show CDR1 as MNHEY and CDR2 as SVGAGI. V gave up 1 base and J gave up 3 bases, with 6 bases separating them. The DNA for the CDR3 is TGTGCCAGCAGTTACTTGGGGGACACTGAAGCTTTCTTT. Residues: CASSYLGDTEAFF.

This clonotype appeared a few times. The CDR3 spells CAIKGAGRTEAFF. For the CDR3, the DNA is TGTGCCATCAAGGGGGCAGGTCGGACTGAAGCTTTCTTT. The J gene is TRBJ1-1, the V gene TRBV10-3; 7 bases match TRBD1. The CDR3 has 13 amino acids. The germline V gene encodes CDR1 ENHRY and CDR2 SYGVKD. Germline trimming cut 7 bases from V and 5 bases from J; bases unmatched to any gene: 7.

This chain links TRBV5-4 with TRBJ1-1, with no clear D. Looked up from germline, CDR1 is SGHNT and CDR2 is YYREEE (reference sequence). V was cut by 0 bases and J by 1 base, with 7 bases left in between. The CDR3 covers 14 residues. The CDR3 is CASSLEVKNTEAFF. CDR3 in DNA: TGTGCCAGCAGCTTGGAAGTCAAGAACACTGAAGCTTTCTTT.

The chain has TRBV21-1 and TRBJ2-3; the table's D call, TRBD1, was not checked against the DNA. TRBV21-1 is a listed pseudogene. The CDR3 loop spans 16 amino acids. CDR3 sequence: CASSKKGGASTDTQYF. The CDR3 DNA is TGTGCCAGCAGCAAAAAGGGTGGGGCGAGCACAGATACGCAGTATTTT.

The chain carries TRBV6-2 or TRBV6-3 and TRBJ2-5, with D possibly being TRBD1 (5 bases). The V gene lost 6 bases and the J gene lost 6 bases, with 14 bases spanning the gap. Germline CDR1 MNHEY, CDR2 SVGEGT. The length of the CDR3 is 13 residues. The CDR3 DNA follows: TGTGCCAGCAGATGGGCAGGGCCCAAGACCCAGTACTTC. It translates to CASRWAGPKTQYF.

This clonotype was detected once. The V call is TRBV4-3, the J call TRBJ2-6; 10 nucleotides align to TRBD1. J was trimmed by 3 bases and V by 4 bases; bases with no gene match: 3. The CDR3 contains 16 residues. The germline V gene encodes CDR1 LGHNA and CDR2 YSLEER. The DNA for the CDR3 is TGCGCCAGCAGCCGAGACAGGGGGCTTGGGGCCAACGTCCTGACTTTC. It codes for CASSRDRGLGANVLTF.

The chain is built from TRBV11-2 and TRBJ2-7, with D perhaps matching TRBD1 or TRBD2 (10 bases each). The CDR3 consists of 17 residues. CDR1 SGHAT and CDR2 FQNNGV come from the germline V gene. Trimming removed 5 bases from V and 3 bases from J, with 23 bases in between. CDR3 sequence: CASSRQGAASGGYEQYF. The DNA for the CDR3 is TGTGCCAGCAGCCGACAGGGGGCGGCTAGCGGGGGCTACGAGCAGTACTTC.

This chain joins TRBV7-8 and TRBJ1-5, with a weak D call TRBD1 (6 bases). Trimming removed 1 base from V and 0 bases from J, with 16 bases in between. CDR3 length: 18 residues. Germline-derived CDR1 and CDR2 are SGHVS and FQNEAQ. This CDR3 reads CASSLVSGAAYSNQPQHF. DNA of the CDR3: TGTGCCAGCAGCTTAGTATCAGGGGCGGCGTATAGCAATCAGCCCCAGCATTTT.

This clonotype was seen more than once but under ten times. The rearrangement links TRBV2 to TRBJ1-1, with a possible D match to TRBD1 (6 bases). The V gene's germline CDR1 is SNHLY and CDR2 FYNNEI. This CDR3 has 11 amino acids. V was trimmed by 5 bases and J by 10 bases, leaving 11 bases between them. The CDR3 DNA is TGTGCCAGCAGTTCCGGGACACTAGCTTTCTTT. It translates to CASSSGTLAFF.

The rearrangement joins TRBV18 to TRBJ1-2; no firm D call. Germline V lookup: CDR1 KGHSH, CDR2 LQKENI. CDR3 length equals 13 residues. The V gene lost 1 base and the J gene lost 8 bases, with 11 bases spanning the gap. Here the CDR3 DNA reads TGTGCCAGCTCACCACTCTCAGGTGACGGCTACACCTTC. Protein sequence: CASSPLSGDGYTF.

J is TRBJ1-5 and V is TRBV6-5; D possibly corresponds to TRBD1 (5 bases). CDR3 length equals 14 residues. Trimming left V 4 bases short and J 3 bases short, with 10 bases between. The V gene's germline CDR1 is MNHEY and CDR2 SVGAGI. The DNA for the CDR3 is TGTGCCAGCAGTTTGCAGGGATACAATCAGCCCCAGCATTTT. Translation gives CASSLQGYNQPQHF.

The chain joins TRBV5-1 to TRBJ2-3, with unresolved D. The V end was cut by 3 bases, the J end by 4 bases, with 6 bases between. This CDR3 is 12 amino acids long. Germline values: CDR1 SGHRS, CDR2 YFSETQ. The CDR3 nucleotides are TGCGCCAGCAGCTGGTCATCAGATACGCAGTATTTT. This encodes CASSWSSDTQYF.

The chain has TRBV10-1 and TRBJ2-4; possible D gene TRBD2, 6 bases. CDR1 is WNHNN and CDR2 is SYGVQD in the germline V gene (reference sequence). The CDR3 runs 14 residues. V was cut by 4 bases and J by 8 bases, with 15 bases left in between. CDR3 sequence (DNA): TGCGCCAGCAGTGGTGGGGGTTCGGGGGACATTCAGTACTTC. This codes for CASSGGGSGDIQYF.

This clonotype was counted only a few times. The chain is built from TRBV6-4 and TRBJ2-6; 7 bases match TRBD2. The CDR3 extends over 16 amino acids. Germline loops: CDR1 MRHNA, CDR2 SNTAGT. Germline trimming cut 8 bases from V and 0 bases from J; bases unmatched to any gene: 7. In DNA form, the CDR3 reads TGTGCCAGCCGGGGGGTTCTAGCCTCTGGGGCCAACGTCCTGACTTTC. Its protein product is CASRGVLASGANVLTF.

This clonotype was recorded a few times. The CDR3 DNA reads TGCAGTGCCCCTCAGCTGGAGCGAGGCAATGAGCAGTTCTTC. Protein product: CSAPQLERGNEQFF. The V call is TRBV20-1, the J call TRBJ2-1; no clear D. Germline V gene lookup returns CDR1 DFQATT and CDR2 SNEGSKA (reference sequence). The V gene lost 6 bases and the J gene lost 6 bases, with 18 bases spanning the gap. The CDR3 covers 14 residues.